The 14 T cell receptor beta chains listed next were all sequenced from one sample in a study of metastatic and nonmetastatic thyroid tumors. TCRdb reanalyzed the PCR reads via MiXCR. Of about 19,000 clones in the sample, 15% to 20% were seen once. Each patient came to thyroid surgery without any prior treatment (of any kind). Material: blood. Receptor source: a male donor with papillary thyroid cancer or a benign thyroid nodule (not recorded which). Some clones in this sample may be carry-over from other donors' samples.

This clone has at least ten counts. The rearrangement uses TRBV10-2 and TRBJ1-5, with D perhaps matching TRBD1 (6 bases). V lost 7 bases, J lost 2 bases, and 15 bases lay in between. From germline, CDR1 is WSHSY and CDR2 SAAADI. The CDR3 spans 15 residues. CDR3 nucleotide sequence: TGCGCCAGCAAGCCCTCTACAGGGCGCAATCAGCCCCAGCATTTT. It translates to CASKPSTGRNQPQHF.

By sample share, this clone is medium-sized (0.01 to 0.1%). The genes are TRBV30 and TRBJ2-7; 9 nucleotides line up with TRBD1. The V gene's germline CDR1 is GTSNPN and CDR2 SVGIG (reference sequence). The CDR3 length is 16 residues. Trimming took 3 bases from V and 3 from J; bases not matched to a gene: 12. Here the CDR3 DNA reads TGTGCCTGGAGCCAAGGGGCAAGGACAGGGGACTACGAGCAGTACTTC. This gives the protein CAWSQGARTGDYEQYF.

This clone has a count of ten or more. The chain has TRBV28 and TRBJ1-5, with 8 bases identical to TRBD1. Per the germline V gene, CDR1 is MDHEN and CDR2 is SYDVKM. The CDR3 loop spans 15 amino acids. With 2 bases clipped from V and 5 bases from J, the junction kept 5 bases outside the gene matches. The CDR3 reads CASSLQGALHQPQHF. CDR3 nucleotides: TGTGCCAGCAGTTTACAGGGGGCGCTTCATCAGCCCCAGCATTTT.

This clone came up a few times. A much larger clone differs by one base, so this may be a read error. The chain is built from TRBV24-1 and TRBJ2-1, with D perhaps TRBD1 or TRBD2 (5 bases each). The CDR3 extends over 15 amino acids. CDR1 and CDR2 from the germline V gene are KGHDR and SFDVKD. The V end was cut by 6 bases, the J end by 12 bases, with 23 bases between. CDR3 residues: CATSYTRDPLFRQFF. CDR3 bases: TGTGCCACCAGTTATACCCGGGACCCCCTTTTTAGGCAGTTCTTC.

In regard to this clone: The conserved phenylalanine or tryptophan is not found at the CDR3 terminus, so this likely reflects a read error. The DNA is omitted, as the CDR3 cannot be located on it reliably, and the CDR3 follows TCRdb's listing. The CDR3 reads CASSLTPTDTHYL. The J gene is TRBJ2-3, the V gene TRBV19. The germline V gene has CDR1 LNHDA and CDR2 SQIVND (reference sequence). The CDR3 numbers 13 amino acids, ends counted.

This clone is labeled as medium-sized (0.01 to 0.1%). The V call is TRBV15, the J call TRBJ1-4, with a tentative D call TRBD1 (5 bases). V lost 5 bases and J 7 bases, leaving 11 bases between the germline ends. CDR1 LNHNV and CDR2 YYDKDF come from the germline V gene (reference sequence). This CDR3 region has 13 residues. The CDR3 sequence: CATSRGTGEKLFF. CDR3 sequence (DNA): TGTGCCACCAGCCGAGGGACGGGTGAAAAACTGTTTTTT.

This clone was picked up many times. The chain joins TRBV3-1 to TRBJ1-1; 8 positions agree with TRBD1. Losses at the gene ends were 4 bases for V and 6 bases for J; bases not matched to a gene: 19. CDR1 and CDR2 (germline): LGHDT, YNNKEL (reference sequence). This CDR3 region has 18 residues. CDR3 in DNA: TGTGCCAGCAGCCGCCAGTGGGGACAGGCTCCTGGGAGCGCTGAAGCTTTCTTT. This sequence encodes CASSRQWGQAPGSAEAFF.

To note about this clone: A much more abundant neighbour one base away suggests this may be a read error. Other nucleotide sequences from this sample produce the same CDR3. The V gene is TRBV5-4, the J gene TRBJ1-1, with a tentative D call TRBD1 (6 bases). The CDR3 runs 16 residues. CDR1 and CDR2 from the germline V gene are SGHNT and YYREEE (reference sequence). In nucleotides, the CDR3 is TGTGCCAGCAGCTTGCCTCCAGGGCAGGGGTTCACTGAGGCTTTCTTT. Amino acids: CASSLPPGQGFTEAFF.

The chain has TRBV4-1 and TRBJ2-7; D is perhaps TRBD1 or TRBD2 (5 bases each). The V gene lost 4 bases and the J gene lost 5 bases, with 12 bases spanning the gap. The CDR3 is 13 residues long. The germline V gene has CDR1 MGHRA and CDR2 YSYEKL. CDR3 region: CASSLGVGDEQYF. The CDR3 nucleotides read TGCGCCAGCAGCCTAGGGGTCGGGGACGAGCAGTACTTC.

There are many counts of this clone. The CDR3 coding sequence is TGTGCCAGCACCACGTACCAGGGTGGAGATACGCAGTATTTT. It specifies CASTTYQGGDTQYF. The chain couples TRBV9 to TRBJ2-3, with D maybe TRBD1 (5 bases). The germline CDR1 and CDR2 sequences are SGDLS and YYNGEE. This CDR3 is 14 amino acids long. V lost 6 bases, J lost 5 bases, and 16 bases lay in between.

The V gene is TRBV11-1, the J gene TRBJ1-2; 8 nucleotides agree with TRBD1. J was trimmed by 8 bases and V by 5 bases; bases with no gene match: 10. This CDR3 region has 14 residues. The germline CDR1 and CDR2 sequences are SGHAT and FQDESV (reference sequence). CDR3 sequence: CASSPTGELGGYTF. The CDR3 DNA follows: TGTGCCAGCAGCCCGACAGGGGAATTAGGGGGCTACACCTTC. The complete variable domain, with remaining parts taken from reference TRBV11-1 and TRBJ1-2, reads EAEVAQSPRYKITEKSQAVAFWCDPISGHATLYWYRQILGQGPELLVQFQDESVVDDSQLPKDRFSAERLKGVDSTLKIQPAELGDSAMYLCASSPTGELGGYTFGSGTRLTVV.

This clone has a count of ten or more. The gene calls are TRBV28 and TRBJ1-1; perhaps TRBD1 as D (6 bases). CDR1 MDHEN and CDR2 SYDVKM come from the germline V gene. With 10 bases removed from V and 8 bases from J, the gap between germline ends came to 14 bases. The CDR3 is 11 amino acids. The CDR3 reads CATRGPREAFF. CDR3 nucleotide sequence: TGTGCCACCAGGGGCCCCCGAGAAGCTTTCTTT.

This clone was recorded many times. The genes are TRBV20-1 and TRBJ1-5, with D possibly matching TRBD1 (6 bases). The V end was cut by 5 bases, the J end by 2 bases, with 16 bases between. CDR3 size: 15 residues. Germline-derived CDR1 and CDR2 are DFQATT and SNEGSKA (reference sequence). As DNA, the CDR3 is TGCAGTGCTGAAGATCCAGGGGTCGGCAATCAGCCCCAGCATTTT. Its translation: CSAEDPGVGNQPQHF.

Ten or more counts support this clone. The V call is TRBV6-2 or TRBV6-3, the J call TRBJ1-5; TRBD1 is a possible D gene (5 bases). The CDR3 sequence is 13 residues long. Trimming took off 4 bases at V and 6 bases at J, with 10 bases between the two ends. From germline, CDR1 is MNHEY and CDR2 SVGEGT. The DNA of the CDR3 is TGTGCCAGCAGTTTCTGGGGGTTTCAGCCCCAGCATTTT. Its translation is CASSFWGFQPQHF.